These 32 T cell receptor beta chains were sequenced from one sample in a study of blood T cell repertoires in COVID-19. Measured with immunoSEQ multiplex PCR; TCRdb has only the in-frame clones, and not every one. The profile covers around 240,000 clones, with around 90% appearing a single time and approximately 1.3% taken by the ten largest. The source material was PBMCs or T cells enriched from blood (not recorded which). The source is a human donor in a cohort exposed to, infected with or recovered from COVID-19 (not recorded which). The donor label of this sample is uncertain.

The genes are TRBV7-9 and TRBJ1-6; 8 bases agree with TRBD1. The CDR3 is made up of 17 amino acids. CDR1 and CDR2 (germline): SEHNR, FQNEAQ (reference sequence). The ends lost 5 bases at V and 0 bases at J; junction bases unmatched: 6. The CDR3 is CASSPRTGTSYNSPLHF. CDR3 nucleotide sequence: TGTGCCAGCAGCCCCCGGACAGGGACCTCCTATAATTCACCCCTCCACTTT. The full variable domain, with the rest looked up from reference TRBV7-9 and TRBJ1-6, is DTGVSQNPRHKITKRGQNVTFRCDPISEHNRLYWYRQTLGQGPEFLTYFQNEAQLEKSRLLSDRFSAERPKGSFSTLEIQRTEQGDSAMYLCASSPRTGTSYNSPLHFGNGTRLTVT.

The CDR3 is CSVEEAGLAAKRETQYF. CDR3 sequence (DNA): TGCAGCGTTGAAGAGGCGGGTCTAGCGGCTAAAAGAGAGACCCAGTACTTC. The rearrangement uses TRBV29-1 and TRBJ2-5, with 7 positions matching TRBD2. V lost 0 bases and J lost 4; bases outside the gene matches: 14. The CDR3 is made up of 17 amino acids. Germline V gene lookup returns CDR1 SQVTM and CDR2 ANQGSEA.

This clone occurred a few times. The CDR3 here is CASSVSSGAGGELFF. CDR3 nucleotide sequence: TGTGCCAGCAGCGTATCTAGCGGAGCAGGCGGGGAGCTGTTTTTT. This chain links TRBV9 with TRBJ2-2; TRBD2 agrees at 7 bases. J was trimmed by 7 bases and V by 1 base; bases with no gene match: 7. Per the germline V gene, CDR1 is SGDLS and CDR2 is YYNGEE. This CDR3 spans 15 amino acids.

This rearrangement joins TRBV24-1 to TRBJ1-5; the D gene is possibly TRBD1 (6 bases). V shed 3 bases and J shed 0 bases, with 8 bases lying between them. The germline gives CDR1 KGHDR, CDR2 SFDVKD. This CDR3 region has 15 residues. CDR3 sequence reads: CATSDGQYSNQPQHF. In DNA form, the CDR3 reads TGTGCCACCAGTGATGGACAGTATAGCAATCAGCCCCAGCATTTT.

V gene TRBV27 combines with J gene TRBJ2-7, with 9 positions matching TRBD2. V lost 6 bases and J lost 0; bases outside the gene matches: 6. Germline assignment: CDR1 MNHEY and CDR2 SMNVEV (reference sequence). The CDR3 covers 15 residues. In DNA form, the CDR3 reads TGTGCCAGCAGCTTTAGCGGGGGTCTCTCCTACGAGCAGTACTTC. The encoded protein is CASSFSGGLSYEQYF.

This clone was counted only a few times. This chain links TRBV6-5 with TRBJ2-7; 8 nucleotides line up with TRBD2. Trimming cost V 2 bases and J 3 bases; bases outside gene matches: 3. The CDR3 length is 14 residues. The germline V gene encodes CDR1 MNHEY and CDR2 SVGAGI. CDR3 residues: CASSYGGLGYEQYF. CDR3 in DNA: TGTGCCAGCAGTTACGGGGGACTAGGCTACGAGCAGTACTTC.

This clone was recorded only once. This chain uses TRBV14 with TRBJ2-5, with 8 bases matching TRBD1. There are 14 residues in the CDR3. Unmatched junction bases numbered 5, after V lost 3 bases and J lost 5 bases. Germline CDR1 is SGHDN and CDR2 is FVKESK. CDR3 coding DNA: TGTGCCAGCAGCCACAGGGGGCCGGGGGAGACCCAGTACTTC. Its translation is CASSHRGPGETQYF.

The genes are TRBV6-5 and TRBJ2-1; 7 bases agree with TRBD1. This CDR3 has 16 residues. The junction had 7 bases not matched to a gene; V was cut back by 0 bases and J by 5 bases. Germline assignment: CDR1 MNHEY and CDR2 SVGAGI. DNA for the CDR3: TGTGCCAGCAGTTACTCCTCCGGACAGGTTAACAATGAGCAGTTCTTC. Protein: CASSYSSGQVNNEQFF.

This chain connects TRBV30 to TRBJ2-7; no clear D. The germline V and J ends were trimmed by 1 base and 2 bases, with 12 bases remaining between them. The CDR3 length is 14 residues. The germline gives CDR1 GTSNPN, CDR2 SVGIG (reference sequence). The CDR3 sequence: CAWSGQAYTYEQYF. CDR3 sequence (DNA): TGTGCCTGGAGTGGGCAGGCATACACCTACGAGCAGTACTTC.

V usage is TRBV13 and J usage is TRBJ2-7, with 7 bases matching TRBD1. Trimming cost V 4 bases and J 1 base; bases outside gene matches: 4. The CDR3 sequence is 14 residues long. CDR1 is PRHDT and CDR2 is FYEKMQ in the germline V gene (reference sequence). CDR3: CASSYGTVSYEQYF. The CDR3, as DNA: TGTGCCAGCAGCTACGGGACAGTGTCCTACGAGCAGTACTTC. The variable domain in full, with the rest retrieved from reference TRBV13 and TRBJ2-7, is AAGVIQSPRHLIKEKRETATLKCYPIPRHDTVYWYQQGPGQDPQFLISFYEKMQSDKGSIPDRFSAQQFSDYHSELNMSSLELGDSALYFCASSYGTVSYEQYFGPGTRLTVT.

This chain links TRBV10-3 with TRBJ1-6; TRBD1 aligns across 7 bases. With V trimmed by 10 bases and J by 4 bases, 10 bases remained unmatched. The CDR3 length is 15 residues. CDR1 ENHRY and CDR2 SYGVKD come from the germline V gene. CDR3 in amino acids: CATAQDRIYNSPLHF. The CDR3 bases are TGTGCCACCGCGCAGGACAGGATTTATAATTCACCCCTCCACTTT.

This sequence joins TRBV2 and TRBJ2-5; D perhaps matches TRBD2 (6 bases). This CDR3 has 14 residues. Per the germline V gene, CDR1 is SNHLY and CDR2 is FYNNEI. Trimming removed 7 bases at V and 4 bases at J, with 16 bases between. The CDR3 loop reads CASTPDWRGETQYF. CDR3 DNA: TGTGCCAGCACTCCGGACTGGAGGGGAGAGACCCAGTACTTC. The full variable domain, rest sourced from reference TRBV2 and TRBJ2-5, is EPEVTQTPSHQVTQMGQEVILRCVPISNHLYFYWYRQILGQKVEFLVSFYNNEISEKSEIFDDQFSVERPDGSNFTLKIRSTKLEDSAMYFCASTPDWRGETQYFGPGTRLLVL.

The chain couples TRBV6-2 or TRBV6-3 to TRBJ2-5, with 9 positions matching TRBD1. The V segment lost 6 bases and the J segment 6 bases; nucleotides outside the gene matches: 23. The CDR3 has 19 amino acids. Germline CDR1 is MNHEY and CDR2 is SVGEGT. The CDR3 here is CASSGSSGDIGQGWQTQYF. As DNA, the CDR3 is TGTGCCAGCAGCGGATCGTCCGGTGACATCGGACAGGGGTGGCAGACCCAGTACTTC.

The chain combines TRBV5-1 with TRBJ1-6; no clear D gene. This CDR3 is 15 amino acids long. The V gene's germline CDR1 is SGHRS and CDR2 YFSETQ. Trimming left V 0 bases short and J 8 bases short, with 12 bases between. In nucleotides, the CDR3 is TGCGCCAGCAGCTTGGTGCGCCCCGGGGATTCACCCCTCCACTTT. Translation: CASSLVRPGDSPLHF. The full variable domain, completed using reference TRBV5-1 and TRBJ1-6, is KAGVTQTPRYLIKTRGQQVTLSCSPISGHRSVSWYQQTPGQGLQFLFEYFSETQRNKGNFPGRFSGRQFSNSRSEMNVSTLELGDSALYLCASSLVRPGDSPLHFGNGTRLTVT.

This chain joins TRBV5-1 and TRBJ2-2; D perhaps matches TRBD2 (6 bases). CDR1 is SGHRS, CDR2 YFSETQ, per germline. The ends were cut back, 1 base at V and 2 bases at J, with 18 bases in the middle. The CDR3 has 18 residues. Here the CDR3 DNA reads TGCGCCAGCAGCTTGCCTACGACTAGATTCATCAACACCGGGGAGCTGTTTTTT. Protein: CASSLPTTRFINTGELFF.

The chain uses TRBV5-1 and TRBJ2-1; 7 bases fit TRBD2. The CDR3 is 15 residues long. Losses at the gene ends were 1 base for V and 0 bases for J; bases not matched to a gene: 1. Per the germline V gene, CDR1 is SGHRS and CDR2 is YFSETQ. This CDR3 is CASSLTSASYNEQFF. The CDR3 coding sequence is TGCGCCAGCAGCTTGACTAGCGCCTCCTACAATGAGCAGTTCTTC.

The genes are TRBV5-1 and TRBJ1-2; 8 bases line up with TRBD1. The germline gives CDR1 SGHRS, CDR2 YFSETQ. The CDR3 has 15 amino acids. V gave up 4 bases and J gave up 3 bases; unmatched junction bases: 8. The CDR3 here is CASSRGLDRDYGYTF. The CDR3, as DNA: TGCGCCAGCAGCCGGGGGTTGGACAGGGACTATGGCTACACCTTC.

The chain links TRBV25-1 to TRBJ1-2; 10 bases align to TRBD1. J lost 4 bases, V lost 6 bases, and 5 bases had no gene match. The CDR3 has 14 residues. From germline, CDR1 is MGHDK and CDR2 SYGVNS. The CDR3 here is CASRPGQGIYGYTF. As DNA, the CDR3 is TGTGCCAGCAGGCCGGGACAGGGGATCTATGGCTACACCTTC.

The genes are TRBV11-2 and TRBJ1-4; no definite D call. This CDR3 has 15 residues. V was trimmed by 4 bases and J by 8 bases, leaving 17 bases between them. The germline CDR1 and CDR2 sequences are SGHAT and FQNNGV. The DNA for the CDR3 is TGTGCCAGCAGCTCATTATCTAGGAGGGAAGAAAAACTGTTTTTT. Protein sequence: CASSSLSRREEKLFF.

The chain combines TRBV6-5 with TRBJ2-7, with 9 bases that match TRBD1. Germline V lookup: CDR1 MNHEY, CDR2 SVGAGI. V was clipped by 4 bases and J by 6 bases; unmatched bases: 10. This CDR3 region has 15 residues. The DNA of the CDR3 is TGTGCCAGCAGTTCTCGGACAGGGGAAACTAGCGAGCAGTACTTC. Amino acid sequence: CASSSRTGETSEQYF.

The chain couples TRBV5-6 to TRBJ2-4; 9 nucleotides agree with TRBD2. This CDR3 has 16 amino acids. Germline V gene sequence: CDR1 SGHDT, CDR2 YYEEEE. With V trimmed by 3 bases and J by 7 bases, 11 bases remained unmatched. DNA of the CDR3: TGTGCCAGCAGCTCCAGAGGAGTAGCGGGGGCGAACATTCAGTACTTC. Its translation: CASSSRGVAGANIQYF. The full variable domain, rest sourced from reference TRBV5-6 and TRBJ2-4, is DAGVTQSPTHLIKTRGQQVTLRCSPKSGHDTVSWYQQALGQGPQFIFQYYEEEERQRGNFPDRFSGHQFPNYSSELNVNALLLGDSALYLCASSSRGVAGANIQYFGAGTRLSVL.

The chain joins TRBV2 to TRBJ2-7, with D uncertain. The germline CDR1 and CDR2 sequences are SNHLY and FYNNEI. The CDR3 contains 17 residues. The V and J ends lost 5 bases and 3 bases respectively, with 23 bases between them. The CDR3 DNA reads as TGTGCCAGCAGTCCTGCCGCGACTTATGAAGGCCTCTACGAGCAGTACTTC. Protein product: CASSPAATYEGLYEQYF.

V is TRBV6-1 and J is TRBJ1-2, with 8 positions matching TRBD1. Germline loops: CDR1 MNHNS, CDR2 SASEGT. This CDR3 contains 14 residues. The V segment lost 3 bases and the J segment 5 bases; nucleotides outside the gene matches: 5. This CDR3 reads CASSDIGTGYGYTF. The CDR3, as DNA: TGTGCCAGCAGTGATATTGGGACAGGATATGGCTACACCTTC.

The V gene is TRBV19, the J gene TRBJ1-6; 7 bases are shared with TRBD1. V lost 5 bases and J lost 2; bases outside the gene matches: 6. Germline assignment: CDR1 LNHDA and CDR2 SQIVND (reference sequence). This CDR3 contains 16 residues. The CDR3 DNA reads TGTGCCAGTAGTGTAACAGGGGAGACCTATAATTCACCCCTCCACTTT. Translated, it gives CASSVTGETYNSPLHF.

The rearrangement uses TRBV7-2 and TRBJ1-1; 7 bases match TRBD1. In germline, CDR1 is SGHTA, CDR2 FQGNSA. Trimming at V came to 5 bases and at J to 1 base, leaving 1 base not matched to a gene. The CDR3 has 13 residues. CDR3 in DNA: TGTGCCAGCAGCCGACAGGGGAACACTGAAGCTTTCTTT. Protein sequence: CASSRQGNTEAFF.

V gene TRBV30 combines with J gene TRBJ1-5, with no clear D. Trimming stripped 0 bases from V and 5 bases from J, with 11 bases between. Germline V lookup: CDR1 GTSNPN, CDR2 SVGIG (reference sequence). The CDR3 sequence is 14 residues long. DNA for the CDR3: TGTGCCTGGAGTGTACTGTCTGATGATCAGCCCCAGCATTTT. Encoded protein: CAWSVLSDDQPQHF.

This clone has just one count. The V and J genes are TRBV3-1 (or the pseudogene TRBV3-2) and TRBJ2-2; 9 nucleotides match TRBD2. V shed 1 base and J 2 bases; nucleotides not matched to a gene: 2. Germline CDR1 LGHDT, CDR2 YNNKEL (reference sequence). The CDR3 loop spans 16 amino acids. CDR3 bases: TGTGCCAGCAGCCAAGTAGCGGGAGCCAACACCGGGGAGCTGTTTTTT. It specifies CASSQVAGANTGELFF.

V and J are TRBV29-1 and TRBJ1-3; no reliable D call. The germline CDR1 and CDR2 sequences are SQVTM and ANQGSEA. Trimming removed 4 bases at V and 6 bases at J, with 7 bases between. The CDR3 runs to 11 residues. CDR3 sequence (DNA): TGCAGCGTTGCAGTCCTAAACACCATATATTTT. Protein sequence: CSVAVLNTIYF.

This chain connects TRBV6-5 to TRBJ2-7, with 7 nucleotides matching TRBD2. The CDR3 runs to 14 residues. V was clipped by 3 bases and J by 2 bases; unmatched bases: 4. Germline V CDR1 and CDR2: MNHEY, SVGAGI. The CDR3 region has the DNA TGTGCCAGCAGTTATGGACTAGGTCCCTACGAGCAGTACTTC. This translates into CASSYGLGPYEQYF.

The V gene is TRBV21-1, the J gene TRBJ1-5; the table's D call, TRBD1, has no DNA check behind it. TRBV21-1 has pseudogene status. CDR3 size: 14 residues. CDR3 residues: CASRDRVKEKPQHF. The CDR3 nucleotides read TGTGCCAGCAGGGACAGGGTTAAGGAGAAGCCCCAGCATTTT.

This clone has a handful of counts. The genes are TRBV15 and TRBJ1-5; D is unresolved. Germline V CDR1 and CDR2: LNHNV, YYDKDF (reference sequence). The CDR3 contains 13 residues. The V end lost 0 bases, the J end lost 7 bases, and 7 bases lay between the germline ends. The CDR3, as DNA: TGTGCCACCAGCAGAGAACCGCGACAGCCCCAGCATTTT. Translation gives CATSREPRQPQHF.

The rearrangement joins TRBV5-8 to TRBJ2-7; no clear D. Looked up from germline, CDR1 is SGHTS and CDR2 is YDEGEE. CDR3 size: 11 residues. V lost 2 bases and J 11 bases, leaving 11 bases between the germline ends. The CDR3 reads CASSLTTAEYF. CDR3 sequence (DNA): TGTGCCAGCAGCTTAACAACAGCTGAGTACTTC.